The source of this T cell receptor beta chain is a study of blood T cell repertoires in COVID-19. Clones were read by immunoSEQ multiplex PCR, and TCRdb kept only the in-frame ones, dropping some. The table records about 220,000 clones, around 80% of them present only once. This clone showed up just once. Sequences were obtained from peripheral blood. This receptor was obtained from a woman aged 50 to 60 with acute or convalescent COVID-19.

The DNA of the CDR3 is TGTGCCAGCAGCGTAGCTGCGGGGTCCGGGGAGCTGTTTTTT. As protein: CASSVAAGSGELFF. This chain joins TRBV9 and TRBJ2-2; a weak D match, TRBD2 (6 bases). CDR1 is SGDLS and CDR2 is YYNGEE in the germline V gene. The CDR3 is 14 residues long. The V gene lost 0 bases and the J gene lost 6 bases, with 9 bases spanning the gap.